This T cell receptor (beta chain) was documented in a study of T-cell memory formation after mild COVID-19. This clonotype showed up just a few times. Its antigen is unknown. The CDR3 is 11 residues long. The V gene's germline CDR1 is MNHEY and CDR2 SVGAGI. Trimming removed 7 bases from V and 6 bases from J, with 7 bases in between. The study, taken as a whole, reports: Some clones that responded turned up in pre-infection memory, which suggests that cross-reactive memory joined in. Contracting CD4+ clones were located mainly in CM and EM, and CD8+ clones in EMRA. Whereas later expanders leaned CD4+, clones contracting day 15 to 85 showed a balanced CD4/CD8 makeup.

One entry per CDR3 protein, called by TCRdb with MiXCR from the 5' RACE reads. Of more than 85,000 distinct CDR3 sequences listed, 8.5% to 14% were seen once; the top ten hold approximately 40%. The specimen sequenced was PBMCs or a T cell subset sorted from them (not recorded which). This clonotype was obtained from a man aged 18-30 years who had mild COVID-19 (a few samples of this study predate the infection). Cell type and time point are not known. The chain has TRBV6-5 and TRBJ2-1; D is perhaps TRBD1 (6 bases). Here the CDR3 reads CASNRANEQFF. The CDR3 DNA reads TGTGCCAGCAACAGGGCCAATGAGCAGTTCTTC.